The 13 T cell receptor beta chains below all came from one sample that was sequenced in a study of blood T cells in healthy people across ages. A second PCR, run for 7 to 11 cycles, used a sample-barcoded 5' primer plus a J-beta primer mix. MiXCR, applied by TCRdb to the 5' RACE reads, yields one record per CDR3 protein. The sample holds around 800,000 distinct CDR3 sequences, more than 40% seen once. Sample: blood. The receptors shown here come from a man in his sixties in good health.

The CDR3 here is CASSARDSRETQYF. CDR3 nucleotides: TGTGCCAGCAGCGCCAGGGACTCAAGAGAGACCCAGTACTTC. The rearrangement joins TRBV7-2 to TRBJ2-5; perhaps TRBD2 as D (6 bases). V was trimmed by 5 bases and J by 4 bases, leaving 14 bases between them. The CDR3 runs to 14 residues. The germline V gene encodes CDR1 SGHTA and CDR2 FQGNSA.

This clonotype has just a few counts. The V gene is TRBV29-1, the J gene TRBJ1-4; D gene unclear. Looked up from germline, CDR1 is SQVTM and CDR2 is ANQGSEA. Trimming removed 6 bases from V and 6 bases from J, with 14 bases in between. This CDR3 has 13 residues. CDR3 in amino acids: CSVRMSGDEKLFF. In DNA form, the CDR3 reads TGCAGCGTGCGGATGTCCGGAGATGAAAAACTGTTTTTT.

The CDR3 sequence is CASSWTGAIEQYF. In DNA, the CDR3 is TGCGCCAGCAGCTGGACAGGGGCGATCGAGCAGTACTTC. The chain recombines TRBV5-1 with TRBJ2-7; 9 nucleotides line up with TRBD1. The CDR3 sequence is 13 residues long. After removal of 3 bases from V and 6 bases from J, the junction contained 4 bases not matched to a gene. The V gene's germline CDR1 is SGHRS and CDR2 YFSETQ.

The genes are TRBV5-6 and TRBJ2-5; 8 bases are a match to TRBD2. V trimming: 0 bases; J trimming: 0 bases; junction bases outside the gene matches: 7. In germline, CDR1 is SGHDT, CDR2 YYEEEE. The CDR3 length is 17 residues. CDR3: CASSLAVLAGYQETQYF. The CDR3 bases are TGTGCCAGCAGCTTGGCGGTTTTAGCGGGGTACCAAGAGACCCAGTACTTC.

The chain recombines TRBV2 with TRBJ1-6; no firm D call. Germline V CDR1 and CDR2: SNHLY, FYNNEI. The CDR3 is 13 amino acids. V lost 5 bases and J lost 10, with 12 bases in between. The CDR3 DNA is TGTGCCAGCAGTTCCCGTCCAGGATCACCCCTCCACTTT. It is translated as CASSSRPGSPLHF.

The rearrangement joins TRBV20-1 to TRBJ2-7, with a possible D match to TRBD1 (6 bases). The V end was cut by 6 bases, the J end by 4 bases, with 16 bases between. CDR1 is DFQATT and CDR2 is SNEGSKA in the germline V gene (reference sequence). There are 13 residues in the CDR3. The DNA of the CDR3 is TGCAGTGCCCAAAAGACAGGCCTTTACGAGCAGTACTTC. Amino acid sequence: CSAQKTGLYEQYF.

This rearrangement joins TRBV7-9 to TRBJ2-1, with D perhaps matching TRBD2 (5 bases). CDR1 and CDR2 (germline): SEHNR, FQNEAQ (reference sequence). Trimming removed 10 bases at V and 7 bases at J, with 8 bases between. The CDR3 has 10 amino acids. The CDR3 nucleotides read TGTGCCACCGGAGGAAATGAGCAGTTCTTC. Amino acids: CATGGNEQFF. Variable domain in full (rest from reference TRBV7-9 and TRBJ2-1): DTGVSQNPRHKITKRGQNVTFRCDPISEHNRLYWYRQTLGQGPEFLTYFQNEAQLEKSRLLSDRFSAERPKGSFSTLEIQRTEQGDSAMYLCATGGNEQFFGPGTRLTVL.

This clonotype was counted ten times or more. V gene TRBV28 combines with J gene TRBJ2-5; D is ambiguous. Germline-derived CDR1 and CDR2 are MDHEN and SYDVKM. Trimming cost V 5 bases and J 7 bases, with 17 bases left between them. There are 14 residues in the CDR3. CDR3 loop: CASSRVSRYATQYF. CDR3 DNA: TGTGCCAGCAGTCGTGTATCCCGATATGCGACCCAGTACTTC.

The table lists this clonotype with a few counts. This chain uses TRBV18 with TRBJ2-7; 7 bases are a match to TRBD1. V trimming: 6 bases; J trimming: 1 base; junction bases outside the gene matches: 3. Germline CDR1 KGHSH, CDR2 LQKENI. The CDR3 length is 13 residues. CDR3 sequence reads: CASSEGQSYEQYF. CDR3 coding DNA: TGTGCCAGCTCCGAGGGACAGTCCTACGAGCAGTACTTC.

This chain joins TRBV10-3 and TRBJ2-7, with TRBD2 matching over 11 bases. The CDR3 length is 16 residues. Germline loops: CDR1 ENHRY, CDR2 SYGVKD. V trimming: 1 base; J trimming: 2 bases; junction bases outside the gene matches: 4. The CDR3 sequence: CAISELVLAGAYEQYF. The DNA of the CDR3 is TGTGCCATCAGTGAGTTGGTACTAGCGGGGGCCTACGAGCAGTACTTC.

This clonotype appeared a few times. J is TRBJ2-3 and V is TRBV20-1; unclear D gene. V was pared by 2 bases and J by 3 bases, with 6 bases between. The CDR3 runs 12 residues. Germline V gene data show CDR1 as DFQATT and CDR2 as SNEGSKA (reference sequence). CDR3 residues: CSARPPTDTQYF. Here the CDR3 DNA reads TGCAGTGCTAGACCCCCGACAGATACGCAGTATTTT.

This clonotype was counted a few times. The rearrangement links TRBV20-1 to TRBJ2-1; perhaps TRBD2 as D (5 bases). Per the germline V gene, CDR1 is DFQATT and CDR2 is SNEGSKA (reference sequence). CDR3 size: 14 residues. The germline V and J ends were trimmed by 8 bases and 2 bases, with 16 bases remaining between them. CDR3 sequence: CSFSGGRAYNEQFF. CDR3 nucleotide sequence: TGCAGTTTCTCCGGAGGCCGGGCCTACAATGAGCAGTTCTTC.

CDR3 sequence: CAISDPTGELSFPSGANVLTF. The CDR3 DNA is TGTGCCATCAGTGATCCAACAGGGGAGTTGTCGTTTCCATCTGGGGCCAACGTCCTGACTTTC. The genes are TRBV10-3 and TRBJ2-6; 7 bases are a match to TRBD1. Trimming cost V 3 bases and J 1 base; bases outside gene matches: 18. This CDR3 comprises 21 residues. Germline CDR1 and CDR2: ENHRY and SYGVKD.